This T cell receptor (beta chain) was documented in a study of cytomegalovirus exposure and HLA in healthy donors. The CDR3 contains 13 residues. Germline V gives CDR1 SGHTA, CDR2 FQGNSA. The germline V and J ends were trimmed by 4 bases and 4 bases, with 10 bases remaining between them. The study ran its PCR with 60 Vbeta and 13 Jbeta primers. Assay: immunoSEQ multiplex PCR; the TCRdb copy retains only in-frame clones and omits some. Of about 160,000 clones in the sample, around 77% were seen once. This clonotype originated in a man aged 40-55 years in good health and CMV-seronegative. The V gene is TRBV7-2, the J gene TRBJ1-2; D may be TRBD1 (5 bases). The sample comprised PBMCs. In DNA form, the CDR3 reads TGTGCCAGCAGCTCCTCTGGGGCCTATGGCTACACCTTC. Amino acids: CASSSSGAYGYTF.